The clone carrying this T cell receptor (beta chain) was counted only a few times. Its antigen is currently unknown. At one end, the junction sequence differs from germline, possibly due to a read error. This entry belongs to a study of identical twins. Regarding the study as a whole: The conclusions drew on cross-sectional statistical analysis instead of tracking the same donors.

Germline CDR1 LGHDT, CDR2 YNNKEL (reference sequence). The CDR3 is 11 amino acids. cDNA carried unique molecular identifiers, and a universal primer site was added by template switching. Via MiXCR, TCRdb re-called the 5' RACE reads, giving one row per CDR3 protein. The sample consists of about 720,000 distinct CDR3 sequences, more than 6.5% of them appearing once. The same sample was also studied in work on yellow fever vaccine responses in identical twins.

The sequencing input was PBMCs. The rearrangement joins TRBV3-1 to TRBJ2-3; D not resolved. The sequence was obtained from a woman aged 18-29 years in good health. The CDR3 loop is CASSQDFRPEF. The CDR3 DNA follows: TGTGCCAGCAGCCAAGATTTCCGGCCTGAATTT.